This T cell receptor beta chain stems from a study of shared clonotypes between healthy human individuals. On the study more broadly: Each donor had three CD4 naive, three CD4 memory, two CD8 naive and one CD8 memory plate. Regarding the study as a whole: Shared clonotypes across all four donors exceeded non-shared ones in generation probability. Estimated clonotype richness was generally higher in naive than memory subsets.

The germline gives CDR1 SGHNT, CDR2 YYREEE (reference sequence). The trim removed 0 bases at V and 8 bases at J, leaving 6 bases unmatched. The CDR3 runs 15 residues. Generated by immunoSEQ multiplex PCR, the TCRdb table keeps only in-frame clones and is missing some. The table has some 1.5 million clones, roughly 95% seen once. As to this clone: The antigen remains unidentified.

The donors, healthy adults who were HIV-negative, had experienced no recent acute infections or vaccinations. The sequenced material came from naive CD4+ T cells sorted from blood. Documented subset: CD45RA+ positively selected. This TCR was recovered from a man aged 25 to 40 in good health. The rearrangement joins TRBV5-4 to TRBJ2-1, with 9 bases matching TRBD2. CDR3 sequence: CASSLVAGVMDEQFF. CDR3 sequence (DNA): TGTGCCAGCAGCTTGGTAGCGGGAGTAATGGATGAGCAGTTCTTC.